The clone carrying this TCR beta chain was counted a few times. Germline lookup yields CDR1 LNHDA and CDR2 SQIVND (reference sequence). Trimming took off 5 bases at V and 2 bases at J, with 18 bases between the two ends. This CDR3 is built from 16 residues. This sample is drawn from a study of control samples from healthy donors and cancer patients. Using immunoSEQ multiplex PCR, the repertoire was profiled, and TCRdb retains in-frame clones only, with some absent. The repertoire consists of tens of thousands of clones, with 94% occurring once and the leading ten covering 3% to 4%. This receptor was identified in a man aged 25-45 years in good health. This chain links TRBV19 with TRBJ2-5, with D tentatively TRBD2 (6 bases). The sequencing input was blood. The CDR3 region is CASSLNGAGNQETQYF. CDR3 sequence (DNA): TGTGCCAGTAGTCTCAATGGGGCGGGGAATCAAGAGACCCAGTACTTC.